The clone carrying this T cell receptor (beta chain) showed up just a few times. No antigen is known for it. The data derive from a study of beta chain features in type 1 diabetes. Germline assignment: CDR1 MNHEY and CDR2 SMNVEV (reference sequence). V was trimmed by 4 bases and J by 4 bases, leaving 17 bases between them. The CDR3 has 16 residues. Every donor had blood drawn once into heparin, around 120 mL on average. Purity (above 95%) was reached by all sorted populations. Study outcomes and limitations: In comparison with healthy donors, patients had naive, central memory and Treg TCRB repertoires that appeared more similar. Type 1 diabetes patients had moderately but significantly shorter TCRB CDR3s in all four CD4+ subsets.

All of the isolated RNA was reverse transcribed, so expressed TCRB transcripts were sequenced. Assay used: immunoSEQ multiplex PCR; TCRdb lists only in-frame clones, some missing. The table has about 160,000 clones, approximately 9% seen once. The sequence was collected from a woman aged 18-35 years with type 1 diabetes. The chain joins TRBV27 to TRBJ1-5; possibly TRBD1 for D (5 bases). Sequenced sample: central memory CD4+ T cells from blood. The DNA of the CDR3 is TGTGCCAGCAGTTCCCCCCCGGACACTCGTAATCAGCCCCAGCATTTT. Its protein is CASSSPPDTRNQPQHF.